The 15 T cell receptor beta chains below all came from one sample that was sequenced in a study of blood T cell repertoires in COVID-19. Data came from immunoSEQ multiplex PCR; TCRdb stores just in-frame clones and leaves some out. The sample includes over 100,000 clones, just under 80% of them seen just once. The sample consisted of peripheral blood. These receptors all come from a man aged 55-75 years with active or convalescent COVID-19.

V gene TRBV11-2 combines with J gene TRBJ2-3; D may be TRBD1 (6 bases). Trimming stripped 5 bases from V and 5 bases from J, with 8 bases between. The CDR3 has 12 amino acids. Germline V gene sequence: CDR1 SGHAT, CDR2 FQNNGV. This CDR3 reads CASSPDRDTQYF. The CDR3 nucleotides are TGTGCCAGCAGCCCGGACAGAGATACGCAGTATTTT.

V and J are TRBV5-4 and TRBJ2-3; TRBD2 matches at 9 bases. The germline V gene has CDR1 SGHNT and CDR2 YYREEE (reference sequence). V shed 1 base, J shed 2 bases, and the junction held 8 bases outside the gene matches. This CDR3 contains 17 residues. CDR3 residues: CASSLPPSGKATDTQYF. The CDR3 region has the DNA TGTGCCAGCAGCTTGCCTCCTAGCGGGAAGGCCACAGATACGCAGTATTTT.

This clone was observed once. The CDR3 loop is CASSRTSSGRNEQFF. CDR3 sequence (DNA): TGTGCCAGCAGCAGGACTAGCTCCGGTAGGAATGAGCAGTTCTTC. This chain connects TRBV7-8 to TRBJ2-1; TRBD2 agrees at 8 bases. After removal of 5 bases from V and 7 bases from J, the junction contained 10 bases not matched to a gene. CDR1 is SGHVS and CDR2 is FQNEAQ in the germline V gene. This CDR3 has 15 amino acids.

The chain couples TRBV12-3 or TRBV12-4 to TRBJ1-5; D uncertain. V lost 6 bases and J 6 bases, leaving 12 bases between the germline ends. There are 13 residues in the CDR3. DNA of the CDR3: TGTGCCAGCAGCAACCCCTCGGGTCAGCCCCAGCATTTT. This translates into CASSNPSGQPQHF.

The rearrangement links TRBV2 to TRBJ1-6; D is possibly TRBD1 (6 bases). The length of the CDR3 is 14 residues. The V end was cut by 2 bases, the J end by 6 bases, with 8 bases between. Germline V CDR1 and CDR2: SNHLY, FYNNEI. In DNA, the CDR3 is TGTGCCAGCAGTGAAAACAGGGCTAATTCACCCCTCCACTTT. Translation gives CASSENRANSPLHF. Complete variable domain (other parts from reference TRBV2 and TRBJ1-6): EPEVTQTPSHQVTQMGQEVILRCVPISNHLYFYWYRQILGQKVEFLVSFYNNEISEKSEIFDDQFSVERPDGSNFTLKIRSTKLEDSAMYFCASSENRANSPLHFGNGTRLTVT.

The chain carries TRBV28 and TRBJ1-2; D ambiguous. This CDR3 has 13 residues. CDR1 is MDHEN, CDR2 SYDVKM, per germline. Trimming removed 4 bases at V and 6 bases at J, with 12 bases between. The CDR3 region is CASSSTSLHGYTF. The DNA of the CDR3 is TGTGCCAGCAGTTCTACTTCTTTGCATGGCTACACCTTC.

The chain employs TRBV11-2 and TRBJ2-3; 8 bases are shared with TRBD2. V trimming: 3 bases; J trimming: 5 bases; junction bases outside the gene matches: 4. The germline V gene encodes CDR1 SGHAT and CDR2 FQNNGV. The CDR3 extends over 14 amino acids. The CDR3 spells CASSFVSGIDTQYF. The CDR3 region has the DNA TGTGCCAGCAGCTTCGTTAGCGGGATAGATACGCAGTATTTT.

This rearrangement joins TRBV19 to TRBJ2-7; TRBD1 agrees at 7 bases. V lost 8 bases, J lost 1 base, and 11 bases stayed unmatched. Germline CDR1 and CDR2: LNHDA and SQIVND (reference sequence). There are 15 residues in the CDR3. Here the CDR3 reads CASSPLWTGSYEQYF. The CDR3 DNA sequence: TGTGCCAGTTCTCCCCTTTGGACAGGTTCCTACGAGCAGTACTTC.

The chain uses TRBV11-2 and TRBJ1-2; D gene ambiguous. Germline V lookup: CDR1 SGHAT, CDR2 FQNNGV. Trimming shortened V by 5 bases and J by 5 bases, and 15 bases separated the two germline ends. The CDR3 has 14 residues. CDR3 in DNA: TGTGCCAGCAGCGTCGCACTTGGGAGTTATGGCTACACCTTC. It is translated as CASSVALGSYGYTF.

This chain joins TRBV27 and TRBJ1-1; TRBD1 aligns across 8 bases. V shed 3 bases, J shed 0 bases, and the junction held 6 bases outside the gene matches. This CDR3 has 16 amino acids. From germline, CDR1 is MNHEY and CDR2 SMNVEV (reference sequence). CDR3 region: CASSFSGQAMNTEAFF. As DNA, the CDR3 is TGTGCCAGCAGTTTTTCGGGACAGGCCATGAACACTGAAGCTTTCTTT.

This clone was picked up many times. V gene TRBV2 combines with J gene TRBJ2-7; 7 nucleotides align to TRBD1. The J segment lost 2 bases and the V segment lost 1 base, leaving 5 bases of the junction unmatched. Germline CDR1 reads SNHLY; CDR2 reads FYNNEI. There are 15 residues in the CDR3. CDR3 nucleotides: TGTGCCAGCAGTGAAGAGCCAGGGGGTACCTACGAGCAGTACTTC. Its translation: CASSEEPGGTYEQYF. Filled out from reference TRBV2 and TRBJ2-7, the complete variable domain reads EPEVTQTPSHQVTQMGQEVILRCVPISNHLYFYWYRQILGQKVEFLVSFYNNEISEKSEIFDDQFSVERPDGSNFTLKIRSTKLEDSAMYFCASSEEPGGTYEQYFGPGTRLTVT.

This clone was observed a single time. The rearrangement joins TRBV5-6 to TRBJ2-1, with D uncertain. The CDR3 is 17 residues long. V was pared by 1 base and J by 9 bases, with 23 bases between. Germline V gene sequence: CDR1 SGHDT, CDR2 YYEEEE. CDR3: CASSLLVGRNTLSEQFF. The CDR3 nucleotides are TGTGCCAGCAGCTTGCTAGTTGGCCGAAATACTCTCAGTGAGCAGTTCTTC.

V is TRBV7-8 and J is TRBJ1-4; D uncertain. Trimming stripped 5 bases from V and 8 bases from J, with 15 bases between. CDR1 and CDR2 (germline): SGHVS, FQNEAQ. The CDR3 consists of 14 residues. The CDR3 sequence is CASSPGIELEKLFF. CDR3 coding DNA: TGTGCCAGCAGCCCCGGTATTGAGCTAGAAAAACTGTTTTTT.

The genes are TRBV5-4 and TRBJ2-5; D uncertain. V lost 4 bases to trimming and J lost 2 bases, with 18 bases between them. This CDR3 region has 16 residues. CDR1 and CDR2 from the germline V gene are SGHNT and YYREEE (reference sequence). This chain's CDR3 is CASSPRKTKRQETQYF. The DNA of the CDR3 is TGTGCCAGCAGCCCCAGAAAGACCAAGCGACAAGAGACCCAGTACTTC. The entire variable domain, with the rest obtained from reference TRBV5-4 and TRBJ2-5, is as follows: ETGVTQSPTHLIKTRGQQVTLRCSSQSGHNTVSWYQQALGQGPQFIFQYYREEENGRGNFPPRFSGLQFPNYSSELNVNALELDDSALYLCASSPRKTKRQETQYFGPGTRLLVL.

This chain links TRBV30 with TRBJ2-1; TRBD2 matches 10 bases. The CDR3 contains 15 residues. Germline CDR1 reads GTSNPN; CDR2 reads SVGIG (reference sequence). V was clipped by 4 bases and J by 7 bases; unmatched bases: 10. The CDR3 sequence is CAWNPAGGFFNEQFF. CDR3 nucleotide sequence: TGTGCCTGGAACCCAGCGGGAGGGTTTTTTAATGAGCAGTTCTTC.